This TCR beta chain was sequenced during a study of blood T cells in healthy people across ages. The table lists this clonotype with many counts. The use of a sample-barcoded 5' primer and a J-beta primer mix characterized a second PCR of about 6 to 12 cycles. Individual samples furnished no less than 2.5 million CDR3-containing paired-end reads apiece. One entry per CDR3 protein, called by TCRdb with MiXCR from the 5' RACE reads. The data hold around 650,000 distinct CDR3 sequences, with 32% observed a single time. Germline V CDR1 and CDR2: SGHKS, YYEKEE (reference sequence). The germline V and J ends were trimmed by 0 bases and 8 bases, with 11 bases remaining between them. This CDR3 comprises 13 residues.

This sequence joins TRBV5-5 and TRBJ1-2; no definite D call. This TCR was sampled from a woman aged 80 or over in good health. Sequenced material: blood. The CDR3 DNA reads TGTGCCAGCAGCTTGGACTCCCGAAGCGGCTACACCTTC. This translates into CASSLDSRSGYTF.